This paragraph covers one T cell receptor beta chain sequence. The sample is drawn from a study of cytotoxic CD8 clonotypes in ibrutinib-treated CLL. Assay: immunoSEQ multiplex PCR; the TCRdb copy retains only in-frame clones and omits some. This sample yields fewer than 200,000 clones, of which roughly four fifths are seen a single time; about 4.5% belongs to the top ten. The CDR3 contains 14 residues. The sequence derives from a human donor with chronic lymphocytic leukemia. This chain connects TRBV21-1 to TRBJ1-2; TRBD1, the table's D call, lacks a check against the DNA. TRBV21-1 is a recognized pseudogene. Sequences were derived from PBMCs, sampled after 24 months of ibrutinib treatment. The CDR3 here is CASSSWTPRYGYTF. The DNA of the CDR3 is TGTGCCAGCAGCTCATGGACACCACGTTATGGCTACACCTTC.